These 29 T cell receptor beta chains share one sample of origin, sequenced in a study of graft-versus-host responses after intestinal transplantation. Only in-frame clones appear in the TCRdb table, and some are missing; sequencing was by immunoSEQ multiplex PCR. The sample has around 67,000 clones; nearly 90% are singletons. Their recognized antigens are unknown. The material was unstimulated CD8+ T cells sorted from spleen or lymph node cells, obtained before transplant. The receptor set was obtained from a human donor who was the organ donor for an intestinal transplant.

In its sample, this clone was seen once. The CDR3, as DNA: TGTGCCAGCAGTTTAGGGCAGGGGCTAAGGCAAGAGACCCAGTACTTC. It translates to CASSLGQGLRQETQYF. The chain recombines TRBV27 with TRBJ2-5; D might be TRBD1 (6 bases). CDR3 length equals 16 residues. Germline V gene data show CDR1 as MNHEY and CDR2 as SMNVEV (reference sequence). The V gene lost 2 bases and the J gene lost 2 bases, with 15 bases spanning the gap.

This rearrangement joins TRBV28 to TRBJ2-7; possibly TRBD1 for D (6 bases). Trimming cost V 5 bases and J 3 bases, with 14 bases left between them. Germline loops: CDR1 MDHEN, CDR2 SYDVKM. The CDR3 totals 14 residues. The CDR3: CASSPYRAHYEQYV. In DNA form, the CDR3 reads TGTGCCAGCAGTCCTTACAGGGCTCACTACGAGCAGTACGTC.

The V gene is TRBV19, the J gene TRBJ1-2; TRBD1 is a possible D gene (6 bases). This CDR3 contains 12 residues. V lost 10 bases, J lost 3 bases, and 12 bases lay in between. CDR1 is LNHDA, CDR2 SQIVND, per germline (reference sequence). The CDR3 coding sequence is TGTGCCACGCTTAACAGGGACTATGGCTACACCTTC. Protein sequence: CATLNRDYGYTF.

V and J are TRBV19 and TRBJ1-1; 9 bases are a match to TRBD1. The CDR3 is 16 residues long. Germline assignment: CDR1 LNHDA and CDR2 SQIVND (reference sequence). V was pared by 4 bases and J by 1 base, with 7 bases of the junction left unmatched. Written as DNA, the CDR3 is TGTGCCAGTAGTAACCAACCGGGACAGGGGAACACTGAAGCTTTCTTT. Residues: CASSNQPGQGNTEAFF.

The gene calls are TRBV4-3 and TRBJ1-6; D may be TRBD1 (5 bases). V shed 0 bases and J shed 9 bases, with 15 bases lying between them. The germline V gene has CDR1 LGHNA and CDR2 YSLEER. The CDR3 has 16 amino acids. The CDR3 sequence is CASSQDVQGSSSPLHF. The CDR3 DNA is TGCGCCAGCAGCCAAGATGTCCAGGGTAGCAGTTCACCCCTCCACTTT.

V usage is TRBV4-1 and J usage is TRBJ1-4; no reliable D call. There are 13 residues in the CDR3. From germline, CDR1 is MGHRA and CDR2 YSYEKL. Trimming took 3 bases from V and 7 from J, leaving 9 bases between them. The CDR3 region has the DNA TGCGCCAGCAGCCAGGGAGGGATTGAAAAACTGTTTTTT. The encoded protein is CASSQGGIEKLFF.

The chain combines TRBV5-4 with TRBJ1-1, with a possible D match to TRBD1 (6 bases). CDR3 length: 15 amino acids. Per the germline V gene, CDR1 is SGHNT and CDR2 is YYREEE (reference sequence). Trimming cost V 4 bases and J 1 base, with 14 bases left between them. CDR3 DNA sequence: TGTGCCAGCAGCGCGGGGGGCGGGGCGAACACTGAAGCTTTCTTT. Its protein product is CASSAGGGANTEAFF.

This clone was seen only once. The CDR3 region is CASSTFQGVGRNTEAFF. The CDR3 DNA reads as TGTGCCAGCAGCACGTTCCAGGGGGTGGGGAGGAACACTGAAGCTTTCTTT. This sequence joins TRBV11-2 and TRBJ1-1, with 7 bases fitting TRBD1. V dropped 5 bases and J dropped 1; count of bases not matched to a gene: 13. The CDR3 is made up of 17 amino acids. Germline V gene sequence: CDR1 SGHAT, CDR2 FQNNGV. Using reference TRBV11-2 and TRBJ1-1 for the parts outside the CDR3, the full variable domain is EAGVAQSPRYKIIEKRQSVAFWCNPISGHATLYWYQQILGQGPKLLIQFQNNGVVDDSQLPKDRFSAERLKGVDSTLKIQPAKLEDSAVYLCASSTFQGVGRNTEAFFGQGTRLTVV.

V usage is TRBV7-2 and J usage is TRBJ1-2, with TRBD1 matching 8 bases. CDR3 length: 14 amino acids. Germline loops: CDR1 SGHTA, CDR2 FQGNSA. Germline trimming cut 8 bases from V and 5 bases from J; bases unmatched to any gene: 10. CDR3 amino acids: CASWRTGTGYGYTF. Written as DNA, the CDR3 is TGTGCCAGCTGGAGGACAGGGACGGGTTATGGCTACACCTTC.

This clone was seen a few times. V gene TRBV7-6 combines with J gene TRBJ1-6; perhaps TRBD1 as D (5 bases). This CDR3 is built from 14 residues. V was trimmed by 2 bases and J by 9 bases, leaving 11 bases between them. Germline V gene sequence: CDR1 SGHVS, CDR2 FNYEAQ. CDR3 protein: CASSLTSDSSPLHF. CDR3 sequence (DNA): TGTGCCAGCAGCTTAACGTCCGACAGTTCACCCCTCCACTTT.

The V and J genes are TRBV2 and TRBJ1-1; D is perhaps TRBD1 (5 bases). Trimming removed 7 bases at V and 0 bases at J, with 15 bases between. This CDR3 contains 15 residues. From germline, CDR1 is SNHLY and CDR2 FYNNEI. The CDR3 nucleotides read TGTGCCAGCAATGACGGGAGGGGACTGAACACTGAAGCTTTCTTT. Encoded protein: CASNDGRGLNTEAFF.

The chain is built from TRBV6-5 and TRBJ2-1; D unresolved. With 6 bases removed from V and 9 bases from J, the gap between germline ends came to 18 bases. This CDR3 spans 14 amino acids. Germline CDR1 reads MNHEY; CDR2 reads SVGAGI. The CDR3 sequence is CASRAPHRPGEQFF. CDR3 nucleotide sequence: TGTGCCAGCAGGGCCCCCCACCGTCCTGGTGAGCAGTTCTTC.

The chain uses TRBV28 and TRBJ1-1, with D possibly TRBD1 on 6 matching bases. The CDR3 is 14 amino acids. The V gene lost 7 bases and the J gene lost 0 bases, with 12 bases spanning the gap. Germline CDR1 and CDR2: MDHEN and SYDVKM. The CDR3 nucleotides are TGTGCCAGCACTCAGGACAGTGTGAACACTGAAGCTTTCTTT. It codes for CASTQDSVNTEAFF.

J is TRBJ2-6 and V is TRBV6-1; unclear D gene. The CDR3 has 15 residues. Germline CDR1 is MNHNS and CDR2 is SASEGT. V was shortened by 3 bases and J by 0 bases, with 6 bases between the two germline ends. CDR3 loop: CASSDTNSGANVLTF. In DNA form, the CDR3 reads TGTGCCAGCAGTGATACAAACTCTGGGGCCAACGTCCTGACTTTC.

The CDR3 reads CASSLEHDNEQFF. CDR3 sequence (DNA): TGTGCCAGCAGCTTAGAGCACGACAATGAGCAGTTCTTC. The chain combines TRBV7-9 with TRBJ2-1; D is unresolved. Germline V gene sequence: CDR1 SEHNR, CDR2 FQNEAQ (reference sequence). V shed 1 base and J shed 5 bases, with 6 bases lying between them. This CDR3 has 13 residues. The whole variable domain, filled in from reference TRBV7-9 and TRBJ2-1, reads DTGVSQNPRHKITKRGQNVTFRCDPISEHNRLYWYRQTLGQGPEFLTYFQNEAQLEKSRLLSDRFSAERPKGSFSTLEIQRTEQGDSAMYLCASSLEHDNEQFFGPGTRLTVL.

The V and J genes are TRBV6-1 and TRBJ2-1; D gene unclear. The germline CDR1 and CDR2 sequences are MNHNS and SASEGT. The CDR3 is made up of 16 amino acids. V shed 1 base and J shed 0 bases, with 10 bases lying between them. CDR3 in amino acids: CASSEGGPASYNEQFF. CDR3 DNA: TGTGCCAGCAGTGAAGGCGGTCCGGCCTCCTACAATGAGCAGTTCTTC.

The chain recombines TRBV13 with TRBJ2-6; 9 nucleotides align to TRBD1. Germline trimming cut 3 bases from V and 0 bases from J; bases unmatched to any gene: 9. The CDR3 runs 19 residues. CDR1 PRHDT and CDR2 FYEKMQ come from the germline V gene (reference sequence). The CDR3 bases are TGTGCCAGCAGCTTCGGCGTACGGACAGGGGTCTCTGGGGCCAACGTCCTGACTTTC. It encodes CASSFGVRTGVSGANVLTF.

The rearrangement links TRBV5-6 to TRBJ2-5, with 13 bases that match TRBD2. CDR1 SGHDT and CDR2 YYEEEE come from the germline V gene. V lost 5 bases, J lost 1 base, and 8 bases stayed unmatched. The CDR3 sequence is 17 residues long. As DNA, the CDR3 is TGTGCCAGCAGTTCTAGAGGGACTAGCGGGGCCCAAGAGACCCAGTACTTC. Its translation is CASSSRGTSGAQETQYF.

This chain joins TRBV7-8 and TRBJ1-5, with TRBD1 matching 9 bases. Trimming cost V 4 bases and J 4 bases; bases outside gene matches: 5. The CDR3 is made up of 15 amino acids. Germline V gene data show CDR1 as SGHVS and CDR2 as FQNEAQ. CDR3 DNA sequence: TGTGCCAGCAGCTCGACAGGGGGTATTAATCAGCCCCAGCATTTT. This sequence encodes CASSSTGGINQPQHF.

The chain carries TRBV19 and TRBJ1-1; D is possibly TRBD1 (5 bases). Deletions cut 9 bases from V and 0 bases from J, with 8 bases between. The CDR3 runs to 12 residues. In germline, CDR1 is LNHDA, CDR2 SQIVND (reference sequence). The CDR3 sequence is CASPRVNTEAFF. CDR3 DNA: TGTGCCAGCCCCAGGGTGAACACTGAAGCTTTCTTT.

This chain joins TRBV7-8 and TRBJ1-6; D unclear. Trimming took off 5 bases at V and 4 bases at J, with 15 bases between the two ends. Germline V gene lookup returns CDR1 SGHVS and CDR2 FQNEAQ. CDR3 size: 16 residues. The DNA for the CDR3 is TGTGCCAGCAGCCCCCCGCGGCGGTCTTATAATTCACCCCTCCACTTT. Translated: CASSPPRRSYNSPLHF.

The chain uses TRBV30 and TRBJ1-1; possible D gene TRBD1, 6 bases. The germline CDR1 and CDR2 sequences are GTSNPN and SVGIG (reference sequence). The CDR3 has 15 residues. The V and J ends lost 4 bases and 2 bases respectively, with 17 bases between them. The CDR3 here is CAWNKIPQGNTEAFF. The CDR3, as DNA: TGTGCCTGGAACAAAATCCCACAGGGCAACACTGAAGCTTTCTTT.

The chain uses TRBV4-1 and TRBJ1-5; D is perhaps TRBD1 (6 bases). With 4 bases removed from V and 7 bases from J, the gap between germline ends came to 17 bases. Germline V gene data show CDR1 as MGHRA and CDR2 as YSYEKL. This CDR3 has 15 residues. The CDR3 DNA reads as TGCGCCAGCAGCCTAAATGGACAGTCTGGGCAGCCCCAGCATTTT. It translates to CASSLNGQSGQPQHF.

CDR3 DNA: TGCGCCAGCAGCCCCAGGGGGCTGCCTGAAGCTTTCTTT. Its translation is CASSPRGLPEAFF. The V gene is TRBV4-1, the J gene TRBJ1-1; 8 nucleotides match TRBD1. From germline, CDR1 is MGHRA and CDR2 YSYEKL. The CDR3 totals 13 residues. V was clipped by 4 bases and J by 6 bases; unmatched bases: 4.

The genes are TRBV10-2 and TRBJ1-2; 8 bases are shared with TRBD1. In germline, CDR1 is WSHSY, CDR2 SAAADI. This CDR3 region has 15 residues. V was clipped by 4 bases and J by 4 bases; unmatched bases: 8. CDR3 region: CASSGSTGATYGYTF. CDR3 DNA sequence: TGCGCCAGCAGTGGATCGACAGGGGCGACCTATGGCTACACCTTC.

The chain has TRBV27 and TRBJ1-5; TRBD1 might be the D (5 bases). The CDR3 is made up of 15 amino acids. Germline V gene data show CDR1 as MNHEY and CDR2 as SMNVEV (reference sequence). The V end was cut by 6 bases, the J end by 1 base, with 13 bases between. CDR3 sequence reads: CASRANRTSNQPQHF. The CDR3, as DNA: TGTGCCAGCAGGGCCAACAGGACAAGCAATCAGCCCCAGCATTTT.

The V gene is TRBV25-1, the J gene TRBJ2-2; a possible D gene is TRBD2 (6 bases). CDR3 length equals 13 residues. Germline assignment: CDR1 MGHDK and CDR2 SYGVNS. The germline V and J ends were trimmed by 11 bases and 3 bases, with 13 bases remaining between them. The CDR3 loop reads CAVGLAYTGELFF. The CDR3 DNA is TGTGCCGTGGGCCTAGCGTACACCGGGGAGCTGTTTTTT.

This clone was observed a few times. J is TRBJ2-7 and V is TRBV10-3, with D perhaps matching TRBD1 (5 bases). V gave up 11 bases and J gave up 2 bases, with 13 bases separating them. Germline V lookup: CDR1 ENHRY, CDR2 SYGVKD. The CDR3 spans 12 residues. The CDR3 reads CASPVQAYEQYV. CDR3 sequence (DNA): TGTGCCTCCCCGGTACAGGCCTACGAGCAGTACGTC.

This clone was recorded once. The chain combines TRBV7-2 with TRBJ1-5, with a tentative D call TRBD1 (6 bases). V dropped 1 base and J dropped 0 bases, with 13 bases sitting between them. The germline gives CDR1 SGHTA, CDR2 FQGNSA. The length of the CDR3 is 17 residues. The CDR3 coding sequence is TGTGCCAGCAGCTTAGACCCGACAGGCTATAGCAATCAGCCCCAGCATTTT. Translation gives CASSLDPTGYSNQPQHF.